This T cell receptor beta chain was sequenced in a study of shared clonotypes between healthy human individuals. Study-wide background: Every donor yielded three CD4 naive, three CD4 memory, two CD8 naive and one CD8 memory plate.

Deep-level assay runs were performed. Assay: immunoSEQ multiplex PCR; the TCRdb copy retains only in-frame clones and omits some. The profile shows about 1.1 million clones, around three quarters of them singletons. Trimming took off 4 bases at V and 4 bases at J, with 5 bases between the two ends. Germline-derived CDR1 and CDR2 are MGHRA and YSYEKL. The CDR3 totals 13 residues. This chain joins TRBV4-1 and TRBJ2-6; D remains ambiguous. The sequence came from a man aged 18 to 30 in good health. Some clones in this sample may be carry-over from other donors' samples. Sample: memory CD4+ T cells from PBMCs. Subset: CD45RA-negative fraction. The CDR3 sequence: CASSLRGANVLTF. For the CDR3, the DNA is TGCGCCAGCAGCCTACGGGGGGCCAACGTCCTGACTTTC.